The T cell receptor beta chain described here comes from a study of response to subunit inactivated influenza vaccine. Broader study findings: A suggestion made by the authors is that each seasonal influenza vaccination recruits few new T cells.

Germline CDR1 reads SGHAT; CDR2 reads FQNNGV. Trimming left V 0 bases short and J 9 bases short, with 12 bases between. The CDR3 has 14 residues. There are a few counts of this clonotype. Its antigen remains unknown. TCRdb re-called the RT-PCR reads with MiXCR, one entry per CDR3 protein. Among hundreds of thousands of distinct CDR3 sequences listed, 12% to 15% were seen once. This chain links TRBV11-2 with TRBJ2-1, with D possibly being TRBD1 (5 bases). This clonotype originated in a man aged 50-59 years who received an inactivated influenza vaccine. The sample here was PBMCs from blood, taken around 15 days before vaccination. The CDR3 sequence is CASSLDFRAAEQFF. The CDR3 nucleotides are TGTGCCAGCAGCTTAGATTTCAGGGCGGCTGAGCAGTTCTTC.